These T cell receptor beta chains were read from a single sample in a study of cytotoxic CD8 clonotypes in ibrutinib-treated CLL. The assay was immunoSEQ multiplex PCR, and TCRdb's table has in-frame clones only and misses some. The sample has about 29,000 clones, roughly 69% seen once; the top ten hold about 53%. This specimen was PBMCs, taken after 24 months of ibrutinib treatment. The receptors come from a human donor with chronic lymphocytic leukemia. Both conserved end residues are part of each CDR3. Each record gives: J gene, V gene, D gene, clone size, CDR3 protein, CDR3 DNA. The D gene is left open where the match is weak. Not every row has a clone size; where given, it reads once, few, many or a size class.

>TRBJ1-2|TRBV15|NA|few
CATSGGRGGYTF
TGTGCCACCAGCGGGGGCAGAGGGGGCTACACCTTC
>TRBJ2-1|TRBV27|NA|few
CASSPRGIVNEQFF
TGTGCCAGCAGTCCCCGGGGCATTGTCAATGAGCAGTTCTTC
>TRBJ1-6|TRBV28|TRBD1|NA
CASSTRQGINSPLHF
TGTGCCAGCAGTACCCGACAGGGTATCAACTCACCCCTCCACTTT
>TRBJ1-5|TRBV27|NA|once
CASSLRGGLPQHF
TGTGCCAGCAGTTTAAGAGGGGGACTGCCCCAGCATTTT
>TRBJ1-2|TRBV6-5|NA|NA
CASRRVGNYGYTF
TGTGCCAGCAGGAGGGTGGGTAACTATGGCTACACCTTC
>TRBJ1-5|TRBV7-2|NA|once
CASSFKGRQPQHF
TGTGCCAGCAGCTTTAAGGGGAGACAGCCCCAGCATTTT
>TRBJ2-2|TRBV29-1|NA|NA
CSVVYPGPRGNTGELFF
TGCAGCGTTGTGTATCCCGGGCCCCGAGGCAACACCGGGGAGCTGTTTTTT
>TRBJ2-3|TRBV9|TRBD2|NA
CASSVEGGGRTDTQYF
TGTGCCAGCAGCGTAGAAGGCGGGGGGCGCACAGATACGCAGTATTTT
>TRBJ1-3|TRBV18|NA|NA
CASSRGTVRGGDTIYF
TGTGCCAGCTCACGGGGGACGGTCCGAGGAGGAGACACCATATATTTT
>TRBJ2-7|TRBV5-4|TRBD1|NA
CASSLSDGTGSYEQYF
TGTGCCAGCAGCTTGAGTGACGGGACAGGATCCTACGAGCAGTACTTC
>TRBJ2-7|TRBV28|TRBD2|NA
CASRGRALYEQYF
TGTGCCAGCAGGGGGAGGGCCCTCTACGAGCAGTACTTC